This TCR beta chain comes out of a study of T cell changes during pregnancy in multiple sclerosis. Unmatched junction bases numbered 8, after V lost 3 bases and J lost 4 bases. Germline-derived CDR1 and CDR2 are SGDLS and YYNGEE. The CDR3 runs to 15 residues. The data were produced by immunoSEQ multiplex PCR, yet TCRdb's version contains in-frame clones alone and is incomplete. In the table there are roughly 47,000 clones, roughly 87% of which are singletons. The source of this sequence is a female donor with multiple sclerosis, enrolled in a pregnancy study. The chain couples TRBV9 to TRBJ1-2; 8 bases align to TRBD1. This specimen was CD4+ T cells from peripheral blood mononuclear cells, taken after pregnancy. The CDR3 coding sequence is TGTGCCAGCAGCGCCGATGACAGGGGATCCTATGGCTACACCTTC. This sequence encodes CASSADDRGSYGYTF.